The 14 T cell receptor beta chains below were found in one sample sequenced in a study of CD8+CD57+ T cells in acquired aplastic anemia. The template for TCR beta VDJ and CDR3 sequence profiling was genomic DNA. TCRdb recomputed calls from the reads with MiXCR, one row per CDR3 protein. The data show about 98,000 distinct CDR3 sequences, with roughly 70% seen just once and about 62% held by the top ten. CD8+CD57+ cell expansion, shown by flow cytometry, had occurred in the patients selected for sequencing. The sequenced sample was sorted CD4+, CD8+, or CD8+CD57+ T cells (not recorded which) from PBMCs. These receptor sequences come from a human donor with aplastic anemia.

The chain combines TRBV20-1 with TRBJ2-5; 10 positions match TRBD2. This CDR3 comprises 16 residues. Germline assignment: CDR1 DFQATT and CDR2 SNEGSKA (reference sequence). V gave up 5 bases and J gave up 4 bases; unmatched junction bases: 13. Written as DNA, the CDR3 is TGCAGTGCTCGGTCGGAACTAGCGGGAATGGGAGAGACCCAGTACTTC. This encodes CSARSELAGMGETQYF.

This clonotype was recorded a few times. The chain has TRBV24-1 and TRBJ2-3; 9 bases agree with TRBD1. V was pared by 5 bases and J by 6 bases, with 5 bases of the junction left unmatched. The CDR3 length is 14 residues. Germline CDR1 reads KGHDR; CDR2 reads SFDVKD. Written as DNA, the CDR3 is TGTGCCACCAGTGGGGGACAGGGAGTGGATACGCAGTATTTT. Amino acids: CATSGGQGVDTQYF.

The chain recombines TRBV29-1 with TRBJ2-3, with 13 bases matching TRBD2. CDR1 is SQVTM, CDR2 ANQGSEA, per germline. The CDR3 covers 17 residues. The V and J ends lost 7 bases and 1 base, in that order; junction bases with no gene match: 11. The CDR3 reads CSASGTSGTRGTDTQYF. CDR3 bases: TGCAGCGCCTCCGGGACTAGCGGGACGCGGGGCACAGATACGCAGTATTTT.

This clonotype was seen just once. This chain connects TRBV10-1 to TRBJ2-1; D tentatively reads TRBD1 or TRBD2 (5 bases each). This CDR3 spans 16 amino acids. Germline assignment: CDR1 WNHNN and CDR2 SYGVQD (reference sequence). The V and J ends lost 0 bases and 6 bases respectively, with 15 bases between them. The CDR3 reads CASSESRETDSNEQFF. For the CDR3, the DNA is TGCGCCAGCAGTGAGTCGAGGGAGACAGACTCCAATGAGCAGTTCTTC.

The gene calls are TRBV6-4 and TRBJ2-3, with D perhaps TRBD2 (6 bases). The CDR3 spans 15 residues. Germline lookup yields CDR1 MRHNA and CDR2 SNTAGT. Between the trimmed V and J ends, which lost 0 bases and 1 base, there was a span of 8 bases. The chain's CDR3 is CASSDSGGGTDTQYF. The DNA of the CDR3 is TGTGCCAGCAGTGACTCAGGCGGGGGCACAGATACGCAGTATTTT.

For this clonotype: At one boundary the junction diverges from the germline segment, which might be a read error. The chain links TRBV7-7 to TRBJ2-1; 8 positions agree with TRBD2. Germline V gene lookup returns CDR1 SSHAT and CDR2 FNYEAQ (reference sequence). The CDR3 loop spans 15 amino acids. The CDR3 sequence is CASSWPAGACNEQFF. As DNA, the CDR3 is TGTGCTAGCAGCTGGCCAGCGGGGGCTTGCAATGAGCAGTTCTTC. Full variable domain (missing parts from reference TRBV7-7 and TRBJ2-1): GAGVSQSPRYKVTKRGQDVTLRCDPISSHATLYWYQQALGQGPEFLTYFNYEAQPDKSGLPSDRFSAERPEGSISTLTIQRTEQRDSAMYRCASSWPAGACNEQFFGPGTRLTVL.

This CDR3 reads CASSLDGSALYEQYF. DNA of the CDR3: TGCGCCAGCAGCTTGGACGGGAGCGCTCTCTACGAGCAGTACTTC. The chain is built from TRBV5-1 and TRBJ2-7; D might be TRBD2 (6 bases). Trimming took off 0 bases at V and 3 bases at J, with 13 bases between the two ends. The germline gives CDR1 SGHRS, CDR2 YFSETQ. CDR3 length: 15 residues.

The V gene is TRBV2, the J gene TRBJ1-6; 9 nucleotides agree with TRBD1. The V segment lost 7 bases and the J segment 10 bases; nucleotides outside the gene matches: 8. The CDR3 extends over 14 amino acids. The V gene's germline CDR1 is SNHLY and CDR2 FYNNEI. CDR3 in amino acids: CASMLGQGRSPLHF. In DNA, the CDR3 is TGTGCCAGCATGCTCGGACAGGGGAGGTCACCCCTCCACTTT.

The chain recombines TRBV19 with TRBJ2-3; TRBD2 aligns across 10 bases. CDR3 length equals 15 residues. The germline V gene has CDR1 LNHDA and CDR2 SQIVND (reference sequence). The ends lost 7 bases at V and 4 bases at J; junction bases unmatched: 8. As DNA, the CDR3 is TGTGCCAGTACCTTAGCGGGGGGCCCCGCAGATACGCAGTATTTT. Its translation: CASTLAGGPADTQYF.

This clonotype was recorded once. Here the CDR3 reads CASSQGAGEQYF. The CDR3 DNA is TGTGCCAGCAGCCAAGGGGCTGGCGAGCAGTACTTC. V usage is TRBV9 and J usage is TRBJ2-7; maybe TRBD1 (5 bases). This CDR3 has 12 residues. Germline V lookup: CDR1 SGDLS, CDR2 YYNGEE. Trimming pared 4 bases from V and 6 bases from J, leaving 11 bases between. Based on the CDR3 plus reference TRBV9 and TRBJ2-7, the full variable domain is DSGVTQTPKHLITATGQRVTLRCSPRSGDLSVYWYQQSLDQGLQFLIQYYNGEERAKGNILERFSAQQFPDLHSELNLSSLELGDSALYFCASSQGAGEQYFGPGTRLTVT.

The J gene is TRBJ1-1, the V gene TRBV25-1; 11 nucleotides agree with TRBD1. Germline trimming cut 2 bases from V and 5 bases from J; bases unmatched to any gene: 10. Germline CDR1 MGHDK, CDR2 SYGVNS. The CDR3 length is 17 residues. The CDR3 region has the DNA TGTGCCAGCAGTGAAGGGAGGACAGGGGGCTTATGGACTGAAGCTTTCTTT. Translation: CASSEGRTGGLWTEAFF.

The chain uses TRBV24-1 and TRBJ1-1; D gene ambiguous. This CDR3 contains 12 residues. With 9 bases removed from V and 3 bases from J, the gap between germline ends came to 10 bases. Germline values: CDR1 KGHDR, CDR2 SFDVKD. The CDR3 sequence: CATSREHTEAFF. CDR3 bases: TGTGCCACCTCCAGAGAACACACTGAAGCTTTCTTT.

This chain joins TRBV20-1 and TRBJ2-5; 10 nucleotides line up with TRBD1. CDR1 is DFQATT and CDR2 is SNEGSKA in the germline V gene (reference sequence). This CDR3 has 18 residues. Losses at the gene ends were 0 bases for V and 1 base for J; bases not matched to a gene: 11. This CDR3 is CSARDWVRGTGAQETQYF. Written as DNA, the CDR3 is TGCAGTGCTAGAGATTGGGTCCGCGGGACAGGGGCCCAAGAGACCCAGTACTTC.

This chain links TRBV7-3 with TRBJ2-7; D is unclear. The V and J ends lost 4 bases and 5 bases respectively, with 6 bases between them. The CDR3 has 11 residues. Germline V CDR1 and CDR2: SGHTA, FQGTGA. CDR3 protein: CASSSSDEQYF. CDR3 sequence (DNA): TGTGCCAGCAGCTCCAGTGACGAGCAGTACTTC.